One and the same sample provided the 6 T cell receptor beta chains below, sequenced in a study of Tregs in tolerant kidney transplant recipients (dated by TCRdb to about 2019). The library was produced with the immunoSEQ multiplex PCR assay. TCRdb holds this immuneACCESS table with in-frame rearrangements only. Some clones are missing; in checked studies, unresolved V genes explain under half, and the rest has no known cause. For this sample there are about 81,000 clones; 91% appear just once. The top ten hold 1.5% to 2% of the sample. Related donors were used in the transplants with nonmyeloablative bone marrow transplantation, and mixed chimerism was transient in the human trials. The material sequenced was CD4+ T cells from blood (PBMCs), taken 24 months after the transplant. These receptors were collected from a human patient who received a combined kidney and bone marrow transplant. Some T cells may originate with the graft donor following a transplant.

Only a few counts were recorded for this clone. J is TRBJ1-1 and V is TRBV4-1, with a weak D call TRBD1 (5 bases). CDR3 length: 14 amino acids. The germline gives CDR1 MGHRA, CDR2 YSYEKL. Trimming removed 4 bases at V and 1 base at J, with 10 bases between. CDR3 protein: CASSPGVQNTEAFF. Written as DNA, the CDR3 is TGCGCCAGCAGCCCGGGGGTCCAGAACACTGAAGCTTTCTTT.

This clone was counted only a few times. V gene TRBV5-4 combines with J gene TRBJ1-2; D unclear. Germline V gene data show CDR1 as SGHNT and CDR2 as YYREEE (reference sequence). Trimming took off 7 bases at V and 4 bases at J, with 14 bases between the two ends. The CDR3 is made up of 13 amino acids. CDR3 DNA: TGTGCCAGCGCCCAAGTCGTCGGCTATGGCTACACCTTC. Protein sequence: CASAQVVGYGYTF.

The CDR3 DNA sequence: TGTGCCAGCAGCCCCCGTGGAGGGAACTACGAGCAGTACTTC. Protein product: CASSPRGGNYEQYF. This sequence joins TRBV7-9 and TRBJ2-7; D perhaps matches TRBD2 (6 bases). The CDR3 is 14 residues long. The germline V and J ends were trimmed by 5 bases and 3 bases, with 14 bases remaining between them. The germline V gene encodes CDR1 SEHNR and CDR2 FQNEAQ (reference sequence). Looking up the rest from reference TRBV7-9 and TRBJ2-7 gives the full variable domain: DTGVSQNPRHKITKRGQNVTFRCDPISEHNRLYWYRQTLGQGPEFLTYFQNEAQLEKSRLLSDRFSAERPKGSFSTLEIQRTEQGDSAMYLCASSPRGGNYEQYFGPGTRLTVT.

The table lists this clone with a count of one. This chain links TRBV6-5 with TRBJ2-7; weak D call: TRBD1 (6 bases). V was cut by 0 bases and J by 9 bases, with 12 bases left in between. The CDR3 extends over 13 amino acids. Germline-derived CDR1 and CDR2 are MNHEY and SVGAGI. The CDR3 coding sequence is TGTGCCAGCAGTTACTCAAGACAGGCGCGGCAGTACTTC. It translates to CASSYSRQARQYF.

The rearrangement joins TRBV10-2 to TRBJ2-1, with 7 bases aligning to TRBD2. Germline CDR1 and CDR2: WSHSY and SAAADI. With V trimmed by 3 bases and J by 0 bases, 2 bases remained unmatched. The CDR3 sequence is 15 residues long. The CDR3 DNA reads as TGCGCCAGCAGTGAAGGGAGGGGCTCCTACAATGAGCAGTTCTTC. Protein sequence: CASSEGRGSYNEQFF.

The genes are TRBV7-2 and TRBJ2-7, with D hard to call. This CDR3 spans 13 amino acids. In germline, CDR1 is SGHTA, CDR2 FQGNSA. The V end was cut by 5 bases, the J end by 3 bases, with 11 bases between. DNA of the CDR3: TGTGCCAGCAGCCTAACAGTGGACTACGAGCAGTACTTC. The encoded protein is CASSLTVDYEQYF.